The clone carrying this TCR beta chain was seen a few times. Its cognate antigen is unknown. These data originate in a study of T-cell memory formation after mild COVID-19. Broader study findings: Clones that got smaller from day 15 to 85 had even CD4/CD8, while clones growing later tipped toward CD4+.

Via MiXCR, TCRdb re-called the 5' RACE reads, giving one row per CDR3 protein. The data show over 10,000 distinct CDR3 sequences, more than 14% seen once. The ends were cut back, 4 bases at V and 4 bases at J, with 14 bases in the middle. From germline, CDR1 is DFQATT and CDR2 SNEGSKA (reference sequence). This CDR3 has 14 residues. The sample comprised PBMCs or a T cell subset sorted from them (not recorded which). The chain carries TRBV20-1 and TRBJ1-5; no definite D call. The sequence derives from a man younger than 35 who had mild COVID-19 (a few samples of this study predate the infection). Cell type and time point are not known. The CDR3 DNA follows: TGCAGTGCTAATAATGAGGGTCAAAATCAGCCCCAGCATTTT. Its protein is CSANNEGQNQPQHF.